The clone carrying this T cell receptor beta chain came up a few times. The sample belongs to a study of blood T cell repertoires in COVID-19. About the study: From the United States, Italy and Spain came samples of acute and convalescent COVID-19. T cells, B-cell-depleted T cells, or PBMCs supplied cDNA or gDNA.

All exposed participants met a person with COVID-19 within 2 weeks before entering the study. Profiling relied on immunoSEQ multiplex PCR, and the TCRdb table lists in-frame clones only, not all of them. The sample has about 430,000 clones, around nine tenths seen once; the top ten hold about 1.5%. The clonotype originates from a woman between 18 and 29 years old who had been exposed to COVID-19. Specimen: PBMCs or T cells enriched from blood (not recorded which).

The CDR3, as DNA: TGTGCCAGCAGCTTGATACAAAACTATGGCTACACCTTC. It yields the protein CASSLIQNYGYTF. This rearrangement joins TRBV5-6 to TRBJ1-2, with D hard to call. This CDR3 is built from 13 residues. Germline CDR1 is SGHDT and CDR2 is YYEEEE. The V end lost 1 base, the J end lost 2 bases, and 6 bases lay between the germline ends.